These 25 T cell receptor beta chains were sequenced from one sample in a study of cytomegalovirus exposure and HLA in healthy donors. The PCR employed 60 Vbeta primers together with 13 Jbeta primers. Here immunoSEQ multiplex PCR was the method, and the copy in TCRdb shows in-frame clones only, minus some. The table lists 85,000 to 130,000 clones, more than 75% of them singletons. The sample was PBMCs. Receptors were obtained from a woman aged 50 to 65 in good health and CMV-seropositive.

This chain joins TRBV19 and TRBJ2-7, with 7 positions matching TRBD1. The length of the CDR3 is 17 residues. Germline V gene data show CDR1 as LNHDA and CDR2 as SQIVND (reference sequence). The J segment lost 2 bases and the V segment lost 2 bases, leaving 12 bases of the junction unmatched. The CDR3 here is CASSIPPTGQFTYEQYF. The CDR3 DNA reads as TGTGCCAGTAGTATACCCCCGACAGGGCAATTCACCTACGAGCAGTACTTC. The variable domain in full, completed from reference TRBV19 and TRBJ2-7, reads DGGITQSPKYLFRKEGQNVTLSCEQNLNHDAMYWYRQDPGQGLRLIYYSQIVNDFQKGDIAEGYSVSREKKESFPLTVTSAQKNPTAFYLCASSIPPTGQFTYEQYFGPGTRLTVT.

CDR3 protein: CASSASGGAGTQYF. The CDR3 DNA reads as TGTGCCAGCAGCGCCAGCGGGGGGGCGGGTACGCAGTATTTT. The chain has TRBV9 and TRBJ2-3, with 10 bases that match TRBD2. J lost 8 bases, V lost 3 bases, and 6 bases had no gene match. Germline V CDR1 and CDR2: SGDLS, YYNGEE. The CDR3 spans 14 residues.

In its sample, this clone was seen once. This sequence joins TRBV27 and TRBJ2-5, with a weak D call TRBD2 (6 bases). Germline assignment: CDR1 MNHEY and CDR2 SMNVEV (reference sequence). V dropped 6 bases and J dropped 4 bases, with 15 bases sitting between them. CDR3 length: 14 residues. The CDR3, as DNA: TGTGCCAGCAGCTCTCCGGGAGACGGAGAGACCCAGTACTTC. Translating gives CASSSPGDGETQYF.

This clone has more than one count but fewer than ten. This chain links TRBV7-9 with TRBJ2-1; TRBD2 aligns across 8 bases. The CDR3 consists of 16 residues. CDR1 is SEHNR and CDR2 is FQNEAQ in the germline V gene (reference sequence). V gave up 1 base and J gave up 9 bases; unmatched junction bases: 11. This CDR3 is CASSLEGSGIGAEQFF. Written as DNA, the CDR3 is TGTGCCAGCAGCTTAGAGGGTAGCGGGATAGGGGCTGAGCAGTTCTTC.

The rearrangement links TRBV10-3 to TRBJ2-1; D remains ambiguous. V dropped 0 bases and J dropped 0 bases, with 18 bases sitting between them. Germline assignment: CDR1 ENHRY and CDR2 SYGVKD. The CDR3 length is 19 residues. CDR3 sequence (DNA): TGTGCCATCAGTGAGTCTATTGTGGTCAGGCGAAGCTCCTACAATGAGCAGTTCTTC. Protein sequence: CAISESIVVRRSSYNEQFF.

Only one count was recorded for this clone. This chain connects TRBV7-9 to TRBJ2-1; D perhaps matches TRBD1 (6 bases). This CDR3 is 15 amino acids long. V lost 5 bases to trimming and J lost 1 base, with 12 bases between them. Germline CDR1 is SEHNR and CDR2 is FQNEAQ (reference sequence). The CDR3 is CASSPADSSYNEQFF. CDR3 sequence (DNA): TGTGCCAGCAGCCCCGCGGACAGTTCCTACAATGAGCAGTTCTTC.

CDR3 protein: CASSLGPGNTEAFF. CDR3 DNA: TGTGCCAGCAGTTTGGGGCCGGGGAACACTGAAGCTTTCTTT. V usage is TRBV27 and J usage is TRBJ1-1; maybe TRBD1 (5 bases). V shed 3 bases and J shed 1 base, with 9 bases lying between them. CDR3 length equals 14 residues. Germline V gives CDR1 MNHEY, CDR2 SMNVEV (reference sequence).

J is TRBJ1-1 and V is TRBV14, with TRBD1 identical over 7 bases. Germline trimming cut 0 bases from V and 7 bases from J; bases unmatched to any gene: 5. Germline CDR1 is SGHDN and CDR2 is FVKESK. CDR3 length: 14 amino acids. CDR3 sequence reads: CASSQDLRQGEAFF. CDR3 in DNA: TGTGCCAGCAGCCAAGATCTTCGACAGGGTGAAGCTTTCTTT.

This rearrangement joins TRBV10-3 to TRBJ2-3; 9 positions match TRBD2. This CDR3 comprises 16 residues. V was pared by 5 bases and J by 5 bases, with 11 bases of the junction left unmatched. The V gene's germline CDR1 is ENHRY and CDR2 SYGVKD. The CDR3 nucleotides read TGTGCCATCAGTTTAAGACTAGCGGTAGAGGAAGATACGCAGTATTTT. It yields the protein CAISLRLAVEEDTQYF.

This clone was found a few times. The chain employs TRBV6-1 and TRBJ2-7; 10 nucleotides match TRBD1. V gave up 3 bases and J gave up 2 bases; unmatched junction bases: 7. This CDR3 spans 16 amino acids. From germline, CDR1 is MNHNS and CDR2 SASEGT. CDR3 sequence: CASSDMTGGLPYEQYF. CDR3 DNA sequence: TGTGCCAGCAGTGACATGACAGGGGGCCTTCCCTACGAGCAGTACTTC.

This clone showed up just a few times. V and J are TRBV29-1 and TRBJ1-1; TRBD1 aligns across 9 bases. This CDR3 is 13 amino acids long. The ends lost 5 bases at V and 2 bases at J; junction bases unmatched: 3. Germline loops: CDR1 SQVTM, CDR2 ANQGSEA. This chain's CDR3 is CSVQQGANTEAFF. The CDR3, as DNA: TGCAGCGTTCAACAGGGGGCCAACACTGAAGCTTTCTTT. Full variable domain (missing parts from reference TRBV29-1 and TRBJ1-1): SAVISQKPSRDICQRGTSLTIQCQVDSQVTMMFWYRQQPGQSLTLIATANQGSEATYESGFVIDKFPISRPNLTFSTLTVSNMSPEDSSIYLCSVQQGANTEAFFGQGTRLTVV.

The rearrangement joins TRBV27 to TRBJ1-2; D not certain. V was clipped by 6 bases and J by 8 bases, with 16 bases between them. Germline-derived CDR1 and CDR2 are MNHEY and SMNVEV (reference sequence). The CDR3 loop spans 13 amino acids. The CDR3 reads CASRTLEGGGYTF. The CDR3 DNA sequence: TGTGCCAGCAGGACCCTAGAGGGAGGAGGCTACACCTTC.

This clone has more than one count but fewer than ten. This rearrangement joins TRBV27 to TRBJ2-7; D might be TRBD1 (5 bases). Trimming left V 6 bases short and J 4 bases short, with 16 bases between. The germline V gene encodes CDR1 MNHEY and CDR2 SMNVEV (reference sequence). The CDR3 length is 14 residues. The DNA for the CDR3 is TGTGCCAGCAGCCAGGGTAGAGTGTGGTACGAGCAGTACTTC. This translates into CASSQGRVWYEQYF.

J is TRBJ2-7 and V is TRBV30; the match to TRBD2 covers 7 bases. CDR1 is GTSNPN and CDR2 is SVGIG in the germline V gene (reference sequence). The CDR3 is 14 residues long. V dropped 5 bases and J dropped 3; count of bases not matched to a gene: 10. DNA of the CDR3: TGTGCCTGGCAGGGAGGCGGGAGTAGCTACGAGCAGTACTTC. Protein sequence: CAWQGGGSSYEQYF.

This clone was counted a few times. The chain joins TRBV6-1 to TRBJ1-5; maybe TRBD1 (6 bases). Germline CDR1 is MNHNS and CDR2 is SASEGT. The CDR3 has 14 residues. The ends were cut back, 7 bases at V and 6 bases at J, with 16 bases in the middle. The CDR3 spells CASTQGDRIQPQHF. The CDR3, as DNA: TGTGCCAGCACACAGGGAGACAGGATTCAGCCCCAGCATTTT.

The chain is built from TRBV2 and TRBJ1-2, with D possibly matching TRBD1 (5 bases). Germline loops: CDR1 SNHLY, CDR2 FYNNEI. The CDR3 spans 14 residues. Trimming took 6 bases from V and 1 from J, leaving 12 bases between them. CDR3 region: CASSLGVDNYGYTF. As DNA, the CDR3 is TGTGCCAGCAGCTTAGGGGTTGATAACTATGGCTACACCTTC. Based on the CDR3 plus reference TRBV2 and TRBJ1-2, the full variable domain is EPEVTQTPSHQVTQMGQEVILRCVPISNHLYFYWYRQILGQKVEFLVSFYNNEISEKSEIFDDQFSVERPDGSNFTLKIRSTKLEDSAMYFCASSLGVDNYGYTFGSGTRLTVV.

The rearrangement uses TRBV5-1 and TRBJ1-6; no clear D. CDR3 length: 13 residues. In germline, CDR1 is SGHRS, CDR2 YFSETQ. Trimming took 2 bases from V and 7 from J, leaving 7 bases between them. The CDR3 sequence: CASSFDGNSPLHF. The CDR3 nucleotides are TGCGCCAGCAGCTTTGACGGGAATTCACCCCTCCACTTT.

J is TRBJ1-1 and V is TRBV7-3; D gene unclear. Per germline, CDR1 SGHTA and CDR2 FQGTGA. CDR3 length: 14 residues. Trimming took 1 base from V and 5 from J, leaving 11 bases between them. CDR3 DNA: TGTGCCAGCAGCTTAAACCCACGGGGAACTGAAGCTTTCTTT. Its protein product is CASSLNPRGTEAFF.

V and J are TRBV10-2 and TRBJ1-3; no clear D. V gave up 3 bases and J gave up 0 bases, with 6 bases separating them. The CDR3 consists of 14 residues. The germline V gene has CDR1 WSHSY and CDR2 SAAADI. The CDR3, as DNA: TGCGCCAGCAGTGATTCTAGCTCTGGAAACACCATATATTTT. This gives the protein CASSDSSSGNTIYF.

V is TRBV6-5 and J is TRBJ1-6; TRBD1 is a possible D gene (5 bases). The V end lost 2 bases, the J end lost 14 bases, and 19 bases lay between the germline ends. CDR1 MNHEY and CDR2 SVGAGI come from the germline V gene. This CDR3 contains 15 residues. CDR3 sequence (DNA): TGTGCCAGCAGTTACGCGATGAGCAGGGCCCCCGCCCTCCACTTT. Translated, it gives CASSYAMSRAPALHF.

This chain links TRBV15 with TRBJ1-2; D is possibly TRBD1 (6 bases). This CDR3 is 14 amino acids long. Trimming shortened V by 0 bases and J by 7 bases, and 12 bases separated the two germline ends. Per the germline V gene, CDR1 is LNHNV and CDR2 is YYDKDF (reference sequence). The CDR3 here is CATSRDQGIGGYTF. The CDR3 coding sequence is TGTGCCACCAGCAGAGATCAGGGGATCGGTGGCTACACCTTC.

The V and J genes are TRBV5-4 and TRBJ1-5, with a possible D match to TRBD1 (6 bases). Trimming took 5 bases from V and 6 from J, leaving 18 bases between them. This CDR3 is built from 15 residues. Germline CDR1 reads SGHNT; CDR2 reads YYREEE (reference sequence). CDR3 residues: CASSPTPGGGQPQHF. In nucleotides, the CDR3 is TGTGCCAGCAGTCCGACGCCGGGGGGCGGTCAGCCCCAGCATTTT.

The chain is built from TRBV27 and TRBJ1-4; D gene ambiguous. Germline loops: CDR1 MNHEY, CDR2 SMNVEV (reference sequence). The length of the CDR3 is 16 residues. The V end was cut by 0 bases, the J end by 4 bases, with 12 bases between. The CDR3 spells CASSLSPRQINEKLFF. The CDR3 bases are TGTGCCAGCAGTTTATCGCCCCGACAAATTAATGAAAAACTGTTTTTT.

The V call is TRBV7-9, the J call TRBJ1-2; D is unresolved. The CDR3 runs to 15 residues. The germline V gene encodes CDR1 SEHNR and CDR2 FQNEAQ (reference sequence). Trimming took off 5 bases at V and 4 bases at J, with 17 bases between the two ends. The CDR3 region has the DNA TGTGCCAGCAGCCCCGGATCTATACGGAGCTATGGCTACACCTTC. Translated, it gives CASSPGSIRSYGYTF.

The V call is TRBV18, the J call TRBJ1-2; D is undetermined. V lost 3 bases and J 0 bases, leaving 8 bases between the germline ends. The CDR3 is 14 residues long. Per germline, CDR1 KGHSH and CDR2 LQKENI. CDR3 in amino acids: CASSPLQTNYGYTF. The CDR3 nucleotides read TGTGCCAGCTCACCCCTACAGACTAACTATGGCTACACCTTC.